These T cell receptor beta chains were read from a single sample in a study of blood T cell repertoires in COVID-19. Method: immunoSEQ multiplex PCR; TCRdb's copy keeps in-frame clones and lacks some. Here the sample spans nearly 250,000 clones, approximately 86% being singletons. The sequenced material came from peripheral blood. The source is a woman in her sixties who had recovered from COVID-19. Both conserved end residues are part of each CDR3.

V	CDR3
TRBV19	CASSTPDSRSTDTQYF
TRBV5-1	CASSKGTSGFQETQYF
TRBV5-5	CASSPGLANTDTQYF
TRBV11-2	CASSRTGGAYEKLFF
TRBV6-4	CASIRVGTVNTEAFF
TRBV6-5	CASNRGNNNWHTIYF
TRBV12-2	CASRGGFYTDTQYF
TRBV28	CASSLKDRVWEPLHF
TRBV9	CASTGEGTSTDTQYF
TRBV28	CASSLSMTVGITGELFF
TRBV11-2	CASGAQNQETQYF
TRBV9	CASSVESGGGETQYF
TRBV10-3	CAISTRGGQETQYF
TRBV2	CASSGGEGGYGYTF
TRBV5-5	CASSFRRQANTEAFF
TRBV2	CASMADRGQGAFF
TRBV6-5	CASRRTGGRADTQYF
TRBV2	CASSEQGGEEPQHF
TRBV24-1	CATSDSDSTYEQYF
TRBV7-2	CASSLVGGSGNEQFF
TRBV5-5	CASSHDTNTEAFF
TRBV4-1	CASSQEGRGGQETQYF
TRBV10-3	CAISESTSPEQYF
TRBV6-1	CASSALSSWLSGANVLTF
TRBV7-8	CASSFSGRKLFF
TRBV28	CASSFQGYGYTF
TRBV7-3	CASSLNRRGSGELFF
TRBV6-9	CAALDIDTQYF
TRBV7-9	CASSRGTGTTYEQYF
TRBV12-3/TRBV12-4	CASTPVAGELFF
TRBV3-1/TRBV3-2	CASSLPGTGKEETQYF
TRBV5-1	CASSGRQGRTEAFF
TRBV6-5	CASTTGMNSPLHF
TRBV4-1	CASSRTGLAGGRETQYF
TRBV7-6	CASSAAGLAGHNEQFF
TRBV7-2	CASSPVGRRNTEAFF
TRBV9	CASSVVGREADTQYF
TRBV6-4	CASSRFPGDGELFF
TRBV5-1	CASSTTGAANYGYTF
TRBV11-3	CASSSAGGPSYNEQFF
TRBV7-3	CASSSPGENYGYTF
TRBV7-9	CASSLGDTNYGYTF
TRBV28	CASNAPGLINYGYTF
TRBV5-1	CASTPGLGGSPLHF
TRBV7-9	CASSRRTSESLDTQYF
TRBV7-2	CASSLNQPGPGLDQPQHF